Sequencing of this T cell receptor beta chain was carried out in a study of blood T cell repertoires in COVID-19. The V and J ends lost 4 bases and 7 bases respectively, with 26 bases between them. The length of the CDR3 is 18 residues. Germline CDR1 and CDR2: MDHEN and SYDVKM. Method: immunoSEQ multiplex PCR; TCRdb's copy keeps in-frame clones and lacks some. This sample has 100,000 or so clones, with around 84% found just once. This receptor was obtained from a woman aged 70-85 years with active or convalescent COVID-19. Material for sequencing was peripheral blood. The chain combines TRBV28 with TRBJ2-1, with a possible D match to TRBD2 (6 bases). CDR3 DNA sequence: TGTGCCAGCAGTTCGCCCAGAGTGACAGCTCGCCGGGGGAATGAGCAGTTCTTC. Its translation: CASSSPRVTARRGNEQFF.